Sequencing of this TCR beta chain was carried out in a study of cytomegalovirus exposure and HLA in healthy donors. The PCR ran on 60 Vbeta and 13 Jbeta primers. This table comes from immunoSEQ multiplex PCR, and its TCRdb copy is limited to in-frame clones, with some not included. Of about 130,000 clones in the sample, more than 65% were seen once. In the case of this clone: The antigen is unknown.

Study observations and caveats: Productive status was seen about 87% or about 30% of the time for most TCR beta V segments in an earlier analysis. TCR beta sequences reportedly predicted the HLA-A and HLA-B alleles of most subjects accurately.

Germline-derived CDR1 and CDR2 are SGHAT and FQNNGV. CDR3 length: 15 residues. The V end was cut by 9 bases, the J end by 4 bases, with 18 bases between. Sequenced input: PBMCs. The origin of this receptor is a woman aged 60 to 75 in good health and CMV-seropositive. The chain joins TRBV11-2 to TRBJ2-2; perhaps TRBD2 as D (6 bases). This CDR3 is CASTLAGRLTGELFF. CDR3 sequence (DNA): TGTGCCAGTACACTAGCTGGACGGCTCACCGGGGAGCTGTTTTTT.